Listed below are T cell receptor beta chains from one sample, sequenced in a study of patients and donors after allogeneic stem cell transplantation. TCRdb independently ran MiXCR on the RT-PCR reads; one entry per CDR3 protein. The repertoire consists of about 230,000 distinct CDR3 sequences, with roughly an eighth occurring once and the leading ten covering 11%. The sample was blood, either unsorted or a sorted T cell fraction (not recorded which). These receptors were collected from a human donor who was either an allogeneic HSCT recipient or a stem cell or donor lymphocyte infusion donor (not recorded which). It is not recorded whose cells these are; they may come from a transplant donor. Both conserved end residues are part of each CDR3.

j_call v_call cdr3_aa
TRBJ1-2 TRBV20-1 CSARDQGGYGYTF
TRBJ1-5 TRBV20-1 CSARKSGAGVTQPQHF
TRBJ2-1 TRBV29-1 CSVSPGQGGQFF
TRBJ1-2 TRBV18 CASSPPWDRGYTF
TRBJ2-7 TRBV7-2 CASSLVALRVVYEQYF
TRBJ2-3 TRBV5-6 CASSSTGVGQDTQYF
TRBJ2-6 TRBV24-1 CATSAEGGGVGANVLTF
TRBJ2-2 TRBV9 CASRAGGQANTGELFF
TRBJ1-3 TRBV6-5 CASSYGGTGNTIYF
TRBJ1-5 TRBV19 CASMQGPNQPQHF
TRBJ2-3 TRBV20-1 CSARAQLPPFADTQYF